Below are 29 T cell receptor beta chains sequenced from a single sample in a study of blood T cell repertoires in COVID-19. Some clones are missing from TCRdb's copy, which holds only in-frame ones; the method was immunoSEQ multiplex PCR. In the table there are a few hundred thousand clones, roughly 86% of which are singletons. The sequencing sample was made of peripheral blood. Every receptor here comes from a man aged 60 to 69 with acute or convalescent COVID-19.

This chain links TRBV19 with TRBJ1-5; 9 bases line up with TRBD1. The CDR3 is 17 residues long. Germline V CDR1 and CDR2: LNHDA, SQIVND (reference sequence). J lost 4 bases, V lost 4 bases, and 11 bases had no gene match. CDR3 in DNA: TGTGCCAGTAGTACGGACAGGGGTCCGCGGCCGAATCAGCCCCAGCATTTT. Encoded protein: CASSTDRGPRPNQPQHF.

The genes are TRBV27 and TRBJ2-7; D possibly corresponds to TRBD1 (6 bases). CDR3 length: 15 amino acids. Trimming removed 2 bases at V and 2 bases at J, with 13 bases between. The germline V gene encodes CDR1 MNHEY and CDR2 SMNVEV (reference sequence). The CDR3 is CASSLRGGGPYEQYF. The DNA of the CDR3 is TGTGCCAGCAGTTTACGGGGTGGGGGCCCCTACGAGCAGTACTTC.

This clone was seen a single time. J is TRBJ1-1 and V is TRBV12-5, with TRBD1 as a possible D gene (6 bases). The germline V gene encodes CDR1 LGHNT and CDR2 FRNRAP. V was trimmed by 4 bases and J by 6 bases, leaving 15 bases between them. The CDR3 sequence is 14 residues long. CDR3 loop: CASGWGAGGAEAFF. The CDR3 coding sequence is TGTGCTAGTGGTTGGGGGGCGGGAGGGGCTGAAGCTTTCTTT.

J is TRBJ2-1 and V is TRBV27; D is perhaps TRBD2 (7 bases). Germline CDR1 is MNHEY and CDR2 is SMNVEV (reference sequence). With 4 bases removed from V and 8 bases from J, the gap between germline ends came to 15 bases. The CDR3 is 14 amino acids. CDR3 sequence (DNA): TGTGCCAGCAGTTCTAAAGGGGGGGGGCATGAGCAGTTCTTC. This sequence encodes CASSSKGGGHEQFF.

This clone was detected a few times. This chain links TRBV14 with TRBJ1-1; D is unresolved. This CDR3 spans 15 amino acids. Germline V gene lookup returns CDR1 SGHDN and CDR2 FVKESK. The ends were cut back, 8 bases at V and 0 bases at J, with 16 bases in the middle. The CDR3 sequence: CASPGTDLMNTEAFF. The CDR3 DNA reads as TGTGCCAGCCCAGGCACAGACCTTATGAACACTGAAGCTTTCTTT.

This clone has just a few counts. The chain uses TRBV10-1 and TRBJ2-7; 11 nucleotides match TRBD2. The germline V gene encodes CDR1 WNHNN and CDR2 SYGVQD (reference sequence). The V segment lost 4 bases and the J segment 5 bases; nucleotides outside the gene matches: 4. The CDR3 runs to 14 residues. Here the CDR3 reads CASSAGTSGHEQYF. The CDR3 DNA is TGCGCCAGCAGTGCCGGGACTAGCGGCCACGAGCAGTACTTC.

J is TRBJ1-4 and V is TRBV7-2; 9 bases line up with TRBD1. V lost 5 bases, J lost 8 bases, and 9 bases stayed unmatched. CDR1 and CDR2 (germline): SGHTA, FQGNSA. The length of the CDR3 is 15 residues. The DNA of the CDR3 is TGTGCCAGCAGCCCCCGACAGGGGGAAGGGGAAAAACTGTTTTTT. Its translation: CASSPRQGEGEKLFF. Full variable domain (outside the CDR3, taken from reference TRBV7-2 and TRBJ1-4): GAGVSQSPSNKVTEKGKDVELRCDPISGHTALYWYRQSLGQGLEFLIYFQGNSAPDKSGLPSDRFSAERTGGSVSTLTIQRTQQEDSAVYLCASSPRQGEGEKLFFGSGTQLSVL.

J is TRBJ1-2 and V is TRBV6-5, with 7 bases that match TRBD1. The J segment lost 7 bases and the V segment lost 2 bases, leaving 7 bases of the junction unmatched. Germline values: CDR1 MNHEY, CDR2 SVGAGI. The CDR3 has 14 amino acids. The CDR3: CASSYSQGVGGYTF. For the CDR3, the DNA is TGTGCCAGCAGTTACAGTCAGGGGGTGGGTGGCTACACCTTC.

A few counts support this clone. DNA of the CDR3: TGTGCCAGCAGCTTAGAGCAGGGTCGATCACCCCTCCACTTT. Its protein is CASSLEQGRSPLHF. The chain employs TRBV7-9 and TRBJ1-6, with D maybe TRBD1 (5 bases). V dropped 1 base and J dropped 10 bases, with 11 bases sitting between them. This CDR3 comprises 14 residues. The germline gives CDR1 SEHNR, CDR2 FQNEAQ (reference sequence). Combining the CDR3 with reference TRBV7-9 and TRBJ1-6 gives the whole variable domain DTGVSQNPRHKITKRGQNVTFRCDPISEHNRLYWYRQTLGQGPEFLTYFQNEAQLEKSRLLSDRFSAERPKGSFSTLEIQRTEQGDSAMYLCASSLEQGRSPLHFGNGTRLTVT.

This clone was counted once. The V gene is TRBV19, the J gene TRBJ1-2; no definite D call. Germline CDR1 and CDR2: LNHDA and SQIVND (reference sequence). Trimming removed 7 bases at V and 0 bases at J, with 9 bases between. The CDR3 covers 13 residues. The CDR3 here is CASTRETNYGYTF. The CDR3 DNA sequence: TGTGCCAGTACCCGAGAGACTAACTATGGCTACACCTTC.

This clone was seen once. This chain uses TRBV3-1 (or the pseudogene TRBV3-2) with TRBJ2-7; the D gene is possibly TRBD1 (5 bases). CDR1 is LGHDT, CDR2 YNNKEL, per germline (reference sequence). CDR3 size: 13 residues. V shed 1 base and J shed 3 bases, with 7 bases lying between them. The CDR3 nucleotides read TGTGCCAGCAGCCAAGTAGGGGTCTACGAGCAGTACTTC. Residues: CASSQVGVYEQYF.

J is TRBJ1-4 and V is TRBV18; D gene unclear. Trimming removed 3 bases at V and 5 bases at J, with 10 bases between. CDR1 KGHSH and CDR2 LQKENI come from the germline V gene. The CDR3 has 14 residues. This CDR3 is CASSPAGQNEKLFF. In DNA, the CDR3 is TGTGCCAGCTCACCCGCGGGCCAGAATGAAAAACTGTTTTTT.

The DNA for the CDR3 is TGTGCCAGCAGTCCGCCCCCCAGGGGCGGGTACAATGAGCAGTTCTTC. Translation gives CASSPPPRGGYNEQFF. The rearrangement joins TRBV6-2 or TRBV6-3 to TRBJ2-1, with D perhaps matching TRBD1 (6 bases). In germline, CDR1 is MNHEY, CDR2 SVGEGT. The CDR3 runs to 16 residues. Trimming removed 5 bases from V and 4 bases from J, with 18 bases in between.

The V call is TRBV19, the J call TRBJ2-7; 8 bases match TRBD2. V shed 1 base, J shed 2 bases, and the junction held 16 bases outside the gene matches. The CDR3 is 19 residues long. From germline, CDR1 is LNHDA and CDR2 SQIVND (reference sequence). CDR3: CASSIVGGPGGDATYEQYF. The DNA of the CDR3 is TGTGCCAGTAGTATAGTCGGAGGACCGGGGGGGGACGCCACCTACGAGCAGTACTTC.

This clone has only one observation. The V and J genes are TRBV12-3 or TRBV12-4 and TRBJ1-1; D remains ambiguous. Trimming took 7 bases from V and 4 from J, leaving 13 bases between them. The CDR3 is 13 residues long. CDR3 in amino acids: CASTRLASTEAFF. CDR3 DNA sequence: TGTGCCAGCACCAGGCTGGCGAGCACTGAAGCTTTCTTT.

This clone has just a few counts. The J gene is TRBJ1-3, the V gene TRBV11-2; no firm D call. V was pared by 4 bases and J by 0 bases, with 13 bases between. The germline V gene encodes CDR1 SGHAT and CDR2 FQNNGV. The CDR3 has 16 amino acids. Here the CDR3 reads CASSSSAGSSGNTIYF. The CDR3 DNA is TGTGCCAGCAGCTCCTCGGCGGGCAGCTCTGGAAACACCATATATTTT.

The CDR3 loop is CASSLPGLAILATDTQYF. The CDR3 DNA follows: TGTGCCAGCAGCCTACCGGGACTAGCTATTCTGGCTACAGATACGCAGTATTTT. This rearrangement joins TRBV7-2 to TRBJ2-3; 9 nucleotides match TRBD2. V was clipped by 5 bases and J by 3 bases; unmatched bases: 15. CDR3 length equals 18 residues. Germline CDR1 SGHTA, CDR2 FQGNSA.

The V and J genes are TRBV3-1 (or the pseudogene TRBV3-2) and TRBJ2-3; the D gene is possibly TRBD2 (5 bases). Germline values: CDR1 LGHDT, CDR2 YNNKEL (reference sequence). This CDR3 has 14 amino acids. Between the trimmed V and J ends, which lost 3 bases and 5 bases, there was a span of 12 bases. The CDR3 spells CASSHTGFGDTQYF. DNA of the CDR3: TGTGCCAGCAGCCATACGGGGTTTGGAGATACGCAGTATTTT.

The rearrangement joins TRBV5-4 to TRBJ2-5; the match to TRBD2 covers 10 bases. The length of the CDR3 is 17 residues. V dropped 0 bases and J dropped 3; count of bases not matched to a gene: 8. Germline CDR1 and CDR2: SGHNT and YYREEE (reference sequence). In DNA, the CDR3 is TGTGCCAGCAGCTTGGCTGGGTTAGCGGGGGGAAAAGAGACCCAGTACTTC. Translation gives CASSLAGLAGGKETQYF.

The chain uses TRBV19 and TRBJ1-2; 10 bases are a match to TRBD1. The CDR3 covers 14 residues. V was pared by 3 bases and J by 4 bases, with 2 bases of the junction left unmatched. Germline CDR1 is LNHDA and CDR2 is SQIVND (reference sequence). The CDR3 loop reads CASSMDRGGYGYTF. The CDR3 bases are TGTGCCAGTAGTATGGACAGGGGGGGCTATGGCTACACCTTC.

V is TRBV5-1 and J is TRBJ2-2; TRBD1 aligns across 10 bases. V lost 2 bases, J lost 5 bases, and 6 bases stayed unmatched. The CDR3 spans 16 residues. Germline V gene sequence: CDR1 SGHRS, CDR2 YFSETQ. CDR3 DNA sequence: TGCGCCAGCAGCTTAGACAGGGGGCTGAATACCGGGGAGCTGTTTTTT. Residues: CASSLDRGLNTGELFF.

This clone appeared many times. This chain links TRBV2 with TRBJ1-3; D uncertain. V was shortened by 7 bases and J by 4 bases, with 17 bases between the two germline ends. The CDR3 has 15 amino acids. Looked up from germline, CDR1 is SNHLY and CDR2 is FYNNEI. DNA for the CDR3: TGTGCCAGCATGGAGTGGGTGTTTACAGGAAACACCATATATTTT. Its protein is CASMEWVFTGNTIYF.

V is TRBV18 and J is TRBJ1-1, with 7 positions matching TRBD1. Germline values: CDR1 KGHSH, CDR2 LQKENI. J was trimmed by 5 bases and V by 5 bases; bases with no gene match: 11. The CDR3 sequence is 15 residues long. The CDR3 DNA sequence: TGTGCCAGCTCAGCGTCGACAGGGTCGGGGACTGAAGCTTTCTTT. Translated, it gives CASSASTGSGTEAFF.

This chain joins TRBV27 and TRBJ1-1; D unclear. CDR3 length equals 17 residues. Trimming took off 0 bases at V and 5 bases at J, with 19 bases between the two ends. The V gene's germline CDR1 is MNHEY and CDR2 SMNVEV (reference sequence). The CDR3 bases are TGTGCCAGCAGTTTATCGATTGGGCCCCAGAGAGGGACTGAAGCTTTCTTT. Its translation: CASSLSIGPQRGTEAFF.

The genes are TRBV18 and TRBJ1-4; maybe TRBD1 (5 bases). Trimming took off 2 bases at V and 2 bases at J, with 12 bases between the two ends. Per germline, CDR1 KGHSH and CDR2 LQKENI. The CDR3 is 16 amino acids. The CDR3 spells CASSPSLGATNEKLFF. The CDR3 DNA reads TGTGCCAGCTCACCATCGCTTGGGGCCACTAATGAAAAACTGTTTTTT.

The rearrangement links TRBV10-2 to TRBJ2-5, with 11 bases matching TRBD1. V dropped 6 bases and J dropped 4; count of bases not matched to a gene: 19. The CDR3 contains 19 residues. CDR1 WSHSY and CDR2 SAAADI come from the germline V gene. The CDR3 sequence is CASRDNGTRDRGKRETQYF. The CDR3 bases are TGCGCCAGCAGGGACAACGGCACCCGGGACAGGGGGAAAAGAGAGACCCAGTACTTC.

The J gene is TRBJ2-7, the V gene TRBV18, with 7 bases identical to TRBD1. The CDR3 sequence is 16 residues long. V lost 3 bases and J lost 1; bases outside the gene matches: 9. CDR1 is KGHSH, CDR2 LQKENI, per germline. CDR3 loop: CASSPRGQDRSYEQYF. In DNA, the CDR3 is TGTGCCAGCTCACCGAGAGGACAGGATAGGTCCTACGAGCAGTACTTC.

A word on this clone: Here the CDR3 omits its conserved ending phenylalanine or tryptophan, so a read error is the likely source. No DNA is shown, since the ends of the CDR3 on it are uncertain; the CDR3 is the one TCRdb lists. This chain connects TRBV19 to TRBJ1-3; TRBD1 is taken as the D call from the table, unchecked against the DNA. Ends included, the CDR3 has 11 residues. The germline V gene encodes CDR1 LNHDA and CDR2 SQIVND (reference sequence). The chain's CDR3 is CASSMVGTLVI.

The genes are TRBV7-3 and TRBJ2-1, with D perhaps TRBD2 (5 bases). Trimming pared 5 bases from V and 0 bases from J, leaving 17 bases between. Looked up from germline, CDR1 is SGHTA and CDR2 is FQGTGA. This CDR3 has 17 residues. CDR3 residues: CASSPVDGLRSYNEQFF. As DNA, the CDR3 is TGTGCCAGCAGCCCCGTCGACGGACTGCGCTCCTACAATGAGCAGTTCTTC.